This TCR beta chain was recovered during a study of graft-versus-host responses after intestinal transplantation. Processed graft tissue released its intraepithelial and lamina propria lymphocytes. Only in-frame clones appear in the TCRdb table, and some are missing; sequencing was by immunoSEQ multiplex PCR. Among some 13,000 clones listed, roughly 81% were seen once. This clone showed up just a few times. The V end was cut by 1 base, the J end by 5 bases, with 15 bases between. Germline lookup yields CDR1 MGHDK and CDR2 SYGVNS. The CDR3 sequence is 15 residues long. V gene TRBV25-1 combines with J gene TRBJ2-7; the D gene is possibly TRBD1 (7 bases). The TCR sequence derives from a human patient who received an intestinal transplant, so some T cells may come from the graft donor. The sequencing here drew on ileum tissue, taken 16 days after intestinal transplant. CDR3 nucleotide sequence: TGTGCCAGCAGTGAATTGGGCAGGGGGGTTCACGAGCAGTACTTC. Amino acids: CASSELGRGVHEQYF.